Listed below are T cell receptor beta chains from one sample, sequenced in a study of blood T cell repertoires in COVID-19. Using immunoSEQ multiplex PCR, the repertoire was profiled, and TCRdb retains in-frame clones only, with some absent. The sample has 98,000 or so clones; roughly 80% are singletons. Source material: peripheral blood. The receptors were sampled from a man aged 60-69 years with acute or convalescent COVID-19. The CDR3 runs from the conserved cysteine through the conserved F or W. The D gene is left open where the match is weak. Where a row states a size, it is once, few, many or the class of an expanded clone; other rows omit it.

j_gene	abundance	d_gene	v_gene	CDR3aa	CDR3nt
TRBJ1-1	once	-	TRBV18	CASLPFQGGMNTEAFF	TGTGCCAGCTTACCATTCCAGGGCGGGATGAACACTGAAGCTTTCTTT
TRBJ1-5	medium-sized	-	TRBV7-9	CASSFGTYSNQPQHF	TGTGCCAGCAGCTTTGGCACATATAGCAATCAGCCCCAGCATTTT
TRBJ2-7	-	-	TRBV11-2	CASSLGGSYEQYF	TGTGCCAGCAGCTTAGGAGGGTCCTACGAGCAGTACTTC
TRBJ2-3	-	TRBD1	TRBV7-3	CASSLYRTGADTQYF	TGTGCCAGCAGCTTATACCGGACAGGGGCAGATACGCAGTATTTT
TRBJ2-1	-	TRBD2	TRBV10-3	CAISVNSGGANEQFF	TGTGCCATCAGTGTGAATAGCGGGGGGGCAAATGAGCAGTTCTTC
TRBJ2-7	-	TRBD2	TRBV6-5	CASAGGRTYEQYF	TGTGCCAGCGCGGGAGGCCGCACCTACGAGCAGTACTTC
TRBJ2-7	few	-	TRBV28	CASSLFRGDEQYF	TGTGCCAGCAGTTTATTCCGGGGTGACGAGCAGTACTTC
TRBJ1-5	once	-	TRBV19	CASSNRTLYSNQPQHF	TGTGCCAGTAGTAACCGGACACTCTATAGCAATCAGCCCCAGCATTTT
TRBJ1-5	-	-	TRBV4-1	CASSTGFHSNQPQHF	TGCGCCAGCAGCACAGGCTTTCATAGCAATCAGCCCCAGCATTTT
TRBJ2-3	-	TRBD2	TRBV30	CAWGSSGPTDTQYF	TGTGCCTGGGGATCTAGCGGACCCACAGATACGCAGTATTTT
TRBJ1-3	few	-	TRBV6-2/TRBV6-3	CASSPARTNSGNTIYF	TGTGCCAGCAGTCCCGCCCGGACAAACTCTGGAAACACCATATATTTT
TRBJ2-2	-	TRBD1	TRBV18	CASSTDRDTGELFF	TGTGCCAGCTCGACGGACAGGGACACCGGGGAGCTGTTTTTT
TRBJ1-1	-	-	TRBV11-2	CASSLEAGVNTEAFF	TGTGCCAGCAGCTTAGAAGCAGGGGTGAACACTGAAGCTTTCTTT
TRBJ1-1	few	TRBD1	TRBV5-5	CASSLTHRGDTEAFF	TGTGCCAGCAGCTTGACCCACAGGGGAGACACTGAAGCTTTCTTT
TRBJ1-1	-	TRBD1	TRBV7-6	CASSQGYRGGTEAFF	TGTGCCAGCAGCCAGGGGTACAGGGGAGGTACTGAAGCTTTCTTT
TRBJ2-2	once	-	TRBV7-7	CASSLGRGGTGELFF	TGTGCTAGCAGCTTAGGCAGGGGTGGCACCGGGGAGCTGTTTTTT
TRBJ2-5	-	-	TRBV11-2	CASRQYQETQYF	TGTGCCAGCAGACAGTACCAAGAGACCCAGTACTTC
TRBJ2-7	once	TRBD1	TRBV6-6	CASSYRTGNYEQYF	TGTGCCAGCAGTTACCGGACAGGGAACTACGAGCAGTACTTC
TRBJ1-2	few	-	TRBV7-6	CASSLMGRGDYGYTF	TGTGCCAGCAGCTTAATGGGCAGGGGAGACTATGGCTACACCTTC
TRBJ2-5	-	TRBD1	TRBV7-7	CASSSRADRGQTQYF	TGTGCTAGCAGCTCCCGAGCGGACAGGGGGCAGACCCAGTACTTC
TRBJ1-5	few	-	TRBV6-5	CASMGAKGHQPQHF	TGTGCCAGCATGGGCGCTAAGGGGCATCAGCCCCAGCATTTT
TRBJ1-5	few	-	TRBV6-5	CASSPQVNQPQHF	TGTGCCAGCAGTCCACAGGTCAATCAGCCCCAGCATTTT
TRBJ2-3	once	TRBD2	TRBV10-3	CAISETSGFTSTDTQYF	TGTGCCATCAGTGAGACTAGCGGGTTTACTAGCACAGATACGCAGTATTTT
TRBJ2-1	-	TRBD2	TRBV24-1	CATSDPQAGWYEQFF	TGTGCCACCAGTGACCCCCAAGCGGGGTGGTATGAGCAGTTCTTC
TRBJ1-6	-	-	TRBV6-5	CASRPRVLNSPLHF	TGTGCCAGCAGACCCAGGGTATTGAATTCACCCCTCCACTTT
TRBJ2-7	few	-	TRBV12-3/TRBV12-4	CASTPGASREQYF	TGTGCCAGCACCCCAGGGGCTAGCCGCGAGCAGTACTTC